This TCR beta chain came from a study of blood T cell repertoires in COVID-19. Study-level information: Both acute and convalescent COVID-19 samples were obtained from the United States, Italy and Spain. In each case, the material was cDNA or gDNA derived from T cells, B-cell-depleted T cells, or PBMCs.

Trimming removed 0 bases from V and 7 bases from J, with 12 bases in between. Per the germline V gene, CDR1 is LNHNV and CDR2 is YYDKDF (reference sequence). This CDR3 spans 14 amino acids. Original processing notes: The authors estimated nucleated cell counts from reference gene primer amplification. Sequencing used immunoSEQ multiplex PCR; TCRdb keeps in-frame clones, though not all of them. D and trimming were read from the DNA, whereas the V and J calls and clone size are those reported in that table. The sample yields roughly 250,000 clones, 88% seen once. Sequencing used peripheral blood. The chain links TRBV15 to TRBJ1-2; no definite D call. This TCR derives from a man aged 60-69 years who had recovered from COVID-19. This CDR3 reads CATSRDLVGGGYTF. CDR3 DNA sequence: TGTGCCACCAGCAGAGATCTGGTAGGAGGTGGCTACACCTTC.